These 2 T cell receptor beta chains came from one sample sequenced in a study of T-cell memory formation after mild COVID-19. A single record per CDR3 protein comes from TCRdb applying MiXCR to the 5' RACE reads. The sample records under 550,000 distinct CDR3 sequences, 15% to 20% being singletons. The sample comprised PBMCs or a T cell subset sorted from them (not recorded which). These receptors all stem from a man younger than 35 who had mild COVID-19 (a few samples of this study predate the infection). Cell type and time point are not known.

This rearrangement joins TRBV6-6 to TRBJ1-1, with 10 bases matching TRBD1. This CDR3 comprises 16 residues. The V gene end was trimmed by 4 bases and the J gene end by 0 bases; junction bases not matched to a gene: 5. CDR1 and CDR2 (germline): MNHNY, SVGAGI (reference sequence). CDR3: CASSFRTGGLNTEAFF. In DNA form, the CDR3 reads TGTGCCAGCAGTTTTCGGACAGGGGGGTTGAACACTGAAGCTTTCTTT.

This clonotype was picked up a small number of times. The J gene is TRBJ2-3, the V gene TRBV24-1, with TRBD1 matching 9 bases. CDR3 length: 15 amino acids. The germline gives CDR1 KGHDR, CDR2 SFDVKD. The V and J ends lost 3 bases and 6 bases, in that order; junction bases with no gene match: 6. CDR3 in amino acids: CATSDQQGAADTQYF. CDR3 coding DNA: TGTGCCACCAGTGATCAACAGGGGGCCGCGGATACGCAGTATTTT.